Listed here are 8 T cell receptor beta chains from one sample, sequenced in a study of tumor-infiltrating lymphocytes in primary liver carcinoma. Germline DNA was extracted alongside blood RNA, which was obtained from unsorted whole blood. A constant-region primer served to make TCR beta cDNA from roughly 500 ng total RNA. Nested multiplex PCR, run for three rounds with slightly modified ARM-PCR, yielded TCR beta libraries. Investigators reported that the first two PCR rounds, at around 10 cycles each, used TRBV1-TRBV30 forward primers with a C-beta reverse primer. TCRdb fed the multiplex PCR reads into MiXCR, producing one record per CDR3 protein. This table holds about 320,000 distinct CDR3 sequences, about 62% found once. The sequencing sample was made of peripheral blood. The receptors originated from a middle-aged man with primary liver carcinoma and hepatitis B virus infection.

The chain uses TRBV6-5 and TRBJ2-1, with no clear D. V lost 5 bases to trimming and J lost 0 bases, with 23 bases between them. From germline, CDR1 is MNHEY and CDR2 SVGAGI. The CDR3 spans 19 residues. Here the CDR3 reads CASSAVVLAPATSYNEQFF. The DNA of the CDR3 is TGTGCCAGCAGTGCGGTGGTGTTAGCCCCTGCTACCTCCTACAATGAGCAGTTCTTC.

Notes on this clonotype: It is likely a read error, because the conserved phenylalanine at the end of the CDR3 is missing. The chain couples TRBV30 to TRBJ2-3; 11 nucleotides agree with TRBD2. Trimming removed 5 bases from V and 4 bases from J; junction bases left unmatched: 8. CDR1 and CDR2 (germline): GTSNPN, SVGIG (reference sequence). The CDR3 loop spans 15 amino acids. Here the CDR3 reads CAWDVLAGGPDTQYL. The CDR3, as DNA: TGTGCCTGGGATGTATTAGCGGGAGGGCCAGATACGCAGTATTTG.

The J gene is TRBJ2-7, the V gene TRBV6-2 or TRBV6-3; tentative D call: TRBD2 (7 bases). The V end lost 7 bases, the J end lost 5 bases, and 24 bases lay between the germline ends. Germline CDR1 and CDR2: MNHEY and SVGEGT. This CDR3 spans 16 amino acids. CDR3 sequence: CASTPGVTSIPHEQYF. The CDR3 DNA reads as TGTGCCAGCACCCCAGGGGTGACTAGCATCCCCCACGAGCAGTACTTC.

The table lists this clonotype with many counts. The genes are TRBV5-4 and TRBJ2-1, with 8 bases that match TRBD2. Losses at the gene ends were 1 base for V and 9 bases for J; bases not matched to a gene: 6. From germline, CDR1 is SGHNT and CDR2 YYREEE (reference sequence). This CDR3 region has 14 residues. For the CDR3, the DNA is TGTGCCAGCAGCTTGAGCGGGGGCGCAGGTGAGCAGTTCTTC. Amino acids: CASSLSGGAGEQFF.

This clonotype has a count of ten or more. For the CDR3, the DNA is TGTGCCAGCAGTACCTCCGGACAGGGGGGTAGTGGCGAGCAGTACTTC. It is translated as CASSTSGQGGSGEQYF. V usage is TRBV28 and J usage is TRBJ2-7, with 10 bases identical to TRBD1. The CDR3 runs to 16 residues. V lost 5 bases, J lost 6 bases, and 13 bases stayed unmatched. Germline V gives CDR1 MDHEN, CDR2 SYDVKM.

This clonotype was observed at least ten times. The gene calls are TRBV6-6 and TRBJ2-7; 7 bases fit TRBD1. CDR1 MNHNY and CDR2 SVGAGI come from the germline V gene (reference sequence). The V gene end was trimmed by 2 bases and the J gene end by 3 bases; junction bases not matched to a gene: 4. The CDR3 covers 14 residues. The CDR3 reads CASSYRDRNYEQYF. CDR3 DNA sequence: TGTGCCAGCAGTTACCGGGACAGAAACTACGAGCAGTACTTC.

A note on this clonotype: This may be a read error: a much more frequent sequence differs by one nucleotide. The CDR3 reads CTTEYGQGGSYEQYF. The CDR3, as DNA: TGTACCACCGAGTATGGACAGGGAGGTTCCTACGAGCAGTACTTC. The chain employs TRBV6-5 and TRBJ2-7; TRBD1 matches at 8 bases. The CDR3 has 15 residues. CDR1 is MNHEY and CDR2 is SVGAGI in the germline V gene.

On this clonotype: A read error may be the cause here, since a much bigger clone is one base away. The rearrangement uses TRBV29-1 and TRBJ2-5; a weak D match, TRBD1 (5 bases). From germline, CDR1 is SQVTM and CDR2 ANQGSEA. The CDR3 is 12 residues long. CDR3 in DNA: TGCAGAGGGGCGCAGAACCAAGAGACCCAGTACTTC. Translating gives CRGAQNQETQYF.